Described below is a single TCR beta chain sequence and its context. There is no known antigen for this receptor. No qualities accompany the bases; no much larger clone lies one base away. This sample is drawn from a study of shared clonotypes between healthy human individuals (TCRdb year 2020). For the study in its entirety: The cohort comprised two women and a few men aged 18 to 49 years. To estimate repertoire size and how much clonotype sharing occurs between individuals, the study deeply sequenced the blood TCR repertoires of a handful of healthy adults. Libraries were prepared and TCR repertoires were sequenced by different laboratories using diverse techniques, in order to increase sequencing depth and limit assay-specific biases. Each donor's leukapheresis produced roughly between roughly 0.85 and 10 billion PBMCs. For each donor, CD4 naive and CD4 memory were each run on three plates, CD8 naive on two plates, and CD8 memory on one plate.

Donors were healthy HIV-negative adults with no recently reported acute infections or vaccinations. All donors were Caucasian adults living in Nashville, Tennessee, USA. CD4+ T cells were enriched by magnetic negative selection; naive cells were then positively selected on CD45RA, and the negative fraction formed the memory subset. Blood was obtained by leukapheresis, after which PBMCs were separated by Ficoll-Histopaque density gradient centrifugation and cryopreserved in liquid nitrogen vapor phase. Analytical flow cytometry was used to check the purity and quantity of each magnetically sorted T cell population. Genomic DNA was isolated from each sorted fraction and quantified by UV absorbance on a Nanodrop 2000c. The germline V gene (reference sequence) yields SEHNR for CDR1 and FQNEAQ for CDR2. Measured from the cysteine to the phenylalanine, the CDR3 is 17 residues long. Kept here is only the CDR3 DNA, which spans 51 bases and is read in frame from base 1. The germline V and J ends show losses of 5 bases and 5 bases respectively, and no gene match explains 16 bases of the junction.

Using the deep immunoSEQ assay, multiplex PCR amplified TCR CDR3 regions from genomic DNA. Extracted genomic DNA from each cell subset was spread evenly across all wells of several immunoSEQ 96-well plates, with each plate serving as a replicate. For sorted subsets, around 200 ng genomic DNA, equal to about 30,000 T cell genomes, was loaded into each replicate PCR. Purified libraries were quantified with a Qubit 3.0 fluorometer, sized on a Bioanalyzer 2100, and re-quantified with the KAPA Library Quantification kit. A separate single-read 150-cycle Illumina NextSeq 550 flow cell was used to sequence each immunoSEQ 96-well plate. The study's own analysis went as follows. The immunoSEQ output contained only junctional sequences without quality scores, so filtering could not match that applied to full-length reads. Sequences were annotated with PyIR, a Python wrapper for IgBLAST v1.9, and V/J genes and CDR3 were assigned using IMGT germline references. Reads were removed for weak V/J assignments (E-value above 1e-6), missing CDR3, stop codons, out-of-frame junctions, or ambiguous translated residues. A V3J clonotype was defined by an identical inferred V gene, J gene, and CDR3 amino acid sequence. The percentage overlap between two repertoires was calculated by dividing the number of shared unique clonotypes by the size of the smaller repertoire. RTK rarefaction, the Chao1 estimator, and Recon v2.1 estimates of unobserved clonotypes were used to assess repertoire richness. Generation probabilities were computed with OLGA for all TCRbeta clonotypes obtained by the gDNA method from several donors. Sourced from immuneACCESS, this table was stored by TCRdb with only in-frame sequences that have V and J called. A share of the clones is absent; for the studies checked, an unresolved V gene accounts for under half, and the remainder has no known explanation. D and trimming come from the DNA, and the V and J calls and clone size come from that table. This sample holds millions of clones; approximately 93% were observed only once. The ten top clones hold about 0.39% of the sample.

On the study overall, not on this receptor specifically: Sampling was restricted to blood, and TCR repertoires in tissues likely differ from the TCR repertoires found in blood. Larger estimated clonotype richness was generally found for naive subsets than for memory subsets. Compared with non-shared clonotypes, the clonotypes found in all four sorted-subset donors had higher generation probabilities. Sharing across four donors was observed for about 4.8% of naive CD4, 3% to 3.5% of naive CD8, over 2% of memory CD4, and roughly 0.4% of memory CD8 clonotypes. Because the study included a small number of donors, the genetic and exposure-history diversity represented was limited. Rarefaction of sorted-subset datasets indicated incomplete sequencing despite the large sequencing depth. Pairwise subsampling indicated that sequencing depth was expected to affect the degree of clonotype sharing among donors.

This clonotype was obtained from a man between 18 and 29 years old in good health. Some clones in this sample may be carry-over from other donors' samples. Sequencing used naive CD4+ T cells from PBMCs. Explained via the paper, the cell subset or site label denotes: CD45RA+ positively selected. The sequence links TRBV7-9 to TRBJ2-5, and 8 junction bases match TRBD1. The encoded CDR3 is CASSPPPRQGLRETQYF. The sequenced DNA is TGTGCCAGCAGCCCGCCCCCCAGACAGGGGCTGAGGGAGACCCAGTACTTC.